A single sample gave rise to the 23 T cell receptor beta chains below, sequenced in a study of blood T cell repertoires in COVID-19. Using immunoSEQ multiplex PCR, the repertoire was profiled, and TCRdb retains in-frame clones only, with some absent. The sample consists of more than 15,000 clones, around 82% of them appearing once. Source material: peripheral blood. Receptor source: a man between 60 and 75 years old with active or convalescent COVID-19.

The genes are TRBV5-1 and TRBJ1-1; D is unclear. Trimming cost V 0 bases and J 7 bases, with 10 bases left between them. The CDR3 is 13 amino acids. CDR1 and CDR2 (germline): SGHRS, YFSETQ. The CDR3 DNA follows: TGCGCCAGCAGCTTGGGGTCGGGTGGTGAAGCTTTCTTT. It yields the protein CASSLGSGGEAFF.

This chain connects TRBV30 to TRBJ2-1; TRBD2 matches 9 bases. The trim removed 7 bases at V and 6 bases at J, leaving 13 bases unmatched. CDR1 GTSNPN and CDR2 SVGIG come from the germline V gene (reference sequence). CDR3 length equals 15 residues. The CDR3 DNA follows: TGTGCCTTCTCGAGAGGAGCGGGGGGATCCAATGAGCAGTTCTTC. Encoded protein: CAFSRGAGGSNEQFF.

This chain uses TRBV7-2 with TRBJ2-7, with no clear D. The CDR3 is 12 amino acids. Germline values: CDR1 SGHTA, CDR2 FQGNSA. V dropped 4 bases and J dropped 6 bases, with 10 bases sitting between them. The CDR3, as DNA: TGTGCCAGCAGCTCAGCCCCGGGCGAGCAGTACTTC. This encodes CASSSAPGEQYF.

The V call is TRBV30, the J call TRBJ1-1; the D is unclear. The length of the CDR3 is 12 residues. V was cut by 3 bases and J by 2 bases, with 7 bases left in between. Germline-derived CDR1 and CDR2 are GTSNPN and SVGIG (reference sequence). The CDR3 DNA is TGTGCCTGGAGAAACAGCAACACTGAAGCTTTCTTT. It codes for CAWRNSNTEAFF.

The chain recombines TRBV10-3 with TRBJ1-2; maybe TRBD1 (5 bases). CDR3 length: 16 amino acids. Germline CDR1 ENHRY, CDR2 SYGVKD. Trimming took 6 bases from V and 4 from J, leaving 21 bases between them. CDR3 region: CAIRLGTSGGFYGYTF. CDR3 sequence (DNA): TGTGCCATCAGGCTTGGGACCTCCGGGGGGTTCTATGGCTACACCTTC.

The CDR3 is CASSRTGTGNARETQYF. The DNA for the CDR3 is TGTGCCAGCAGTCGTACCGGGACAGGGAACGCGAGGGAGACCCAGTACTTC. The chain links TRBV7-9 to TRBJ2-5; 9 bases agree with TRBD1. The CDR3 runs 17 residues. V lost 6 bases to trimming and J lost 5 bases; unmatched junction nucleotides: 16. Germline loops: CDR1 SEHNR, CDR2 FQNEAQ (reference sequence).

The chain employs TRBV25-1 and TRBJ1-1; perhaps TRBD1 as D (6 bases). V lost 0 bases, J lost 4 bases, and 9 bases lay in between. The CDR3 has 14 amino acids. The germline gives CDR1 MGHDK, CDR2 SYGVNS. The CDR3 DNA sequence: TGTGCCAGCAGTGAATATGACAGGACCACTGAAGCTTTCTTT. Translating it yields CASSEYDRTTEAFF.

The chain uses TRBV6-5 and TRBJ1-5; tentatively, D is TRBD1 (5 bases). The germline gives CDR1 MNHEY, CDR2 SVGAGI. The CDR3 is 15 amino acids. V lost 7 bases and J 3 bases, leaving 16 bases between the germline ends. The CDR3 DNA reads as TGTGCCAGCACTCCAAGCTCAGGGATCAATCAGCCCCAGCATTTT. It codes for CASTPSSGINQPQHF.

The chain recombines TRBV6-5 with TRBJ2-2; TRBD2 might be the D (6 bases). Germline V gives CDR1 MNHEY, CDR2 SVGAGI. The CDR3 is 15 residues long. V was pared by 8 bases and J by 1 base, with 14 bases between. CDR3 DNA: TGTGCCAGCGAGGCGGGAACATTGAACACCGGGGAGCTGTTTTTT. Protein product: CASEAGTLNTGELFF.

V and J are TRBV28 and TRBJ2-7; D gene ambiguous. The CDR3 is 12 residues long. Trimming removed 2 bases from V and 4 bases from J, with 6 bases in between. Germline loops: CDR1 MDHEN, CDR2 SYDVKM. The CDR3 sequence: CASSLQEYEQYF. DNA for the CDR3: TGTGCCAGCAGTTTACAAGAGTACGAGCAGTACTTC.

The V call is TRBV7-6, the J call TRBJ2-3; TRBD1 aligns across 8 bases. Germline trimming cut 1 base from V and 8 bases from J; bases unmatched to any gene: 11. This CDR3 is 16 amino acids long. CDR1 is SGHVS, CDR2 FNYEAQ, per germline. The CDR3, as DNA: TGTGCCAGCAGCTTAGGACAGGGGTCCAGTCAGGGTACGCAGTATTTT. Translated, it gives CASSLGQGSSQGTQYF.

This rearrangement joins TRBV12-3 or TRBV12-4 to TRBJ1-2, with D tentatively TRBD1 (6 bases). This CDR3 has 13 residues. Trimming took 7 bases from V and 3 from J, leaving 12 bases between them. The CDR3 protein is CASTIGQYYGYTF. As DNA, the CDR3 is TGTGCCAGCACTATTGGACAGTACTATGGCTACACCTTC.

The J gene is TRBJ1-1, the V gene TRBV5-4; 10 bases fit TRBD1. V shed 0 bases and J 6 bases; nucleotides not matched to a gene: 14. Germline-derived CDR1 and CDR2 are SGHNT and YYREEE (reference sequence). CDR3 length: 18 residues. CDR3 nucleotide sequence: TGTGCCAGCAGCTTGGGGCCGGGACAGGGGAATAGGTACGCTGAAGCTTTCTTT. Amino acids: CASSLGPGQGNRYAEAFF.

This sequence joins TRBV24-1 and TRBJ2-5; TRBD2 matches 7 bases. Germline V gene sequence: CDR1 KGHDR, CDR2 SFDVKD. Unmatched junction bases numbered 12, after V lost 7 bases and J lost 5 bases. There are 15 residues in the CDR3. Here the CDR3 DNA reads TGTGCCACCAGCGGGGGGTTGGGGCATGAGGAGACCCAGTACTTC. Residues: CATSGGLGHEETQYF.

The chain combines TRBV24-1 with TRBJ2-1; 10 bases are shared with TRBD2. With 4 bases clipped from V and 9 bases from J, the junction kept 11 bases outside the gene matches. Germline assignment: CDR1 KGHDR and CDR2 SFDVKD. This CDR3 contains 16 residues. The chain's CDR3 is CATSDPSGGDISEQFF. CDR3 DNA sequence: TGTGCCACCAGTGACCCTAGCGGGGGAGACATCAGTGAGCAGTTCTTC.

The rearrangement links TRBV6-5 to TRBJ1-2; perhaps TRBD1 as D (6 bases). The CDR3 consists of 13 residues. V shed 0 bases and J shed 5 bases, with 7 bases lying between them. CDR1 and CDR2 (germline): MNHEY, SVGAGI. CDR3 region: CASSYSRGYGYTF. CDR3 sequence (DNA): TGTGCCAGCAGTTACTCGAGGGGGTATGGCTACACCTTC.

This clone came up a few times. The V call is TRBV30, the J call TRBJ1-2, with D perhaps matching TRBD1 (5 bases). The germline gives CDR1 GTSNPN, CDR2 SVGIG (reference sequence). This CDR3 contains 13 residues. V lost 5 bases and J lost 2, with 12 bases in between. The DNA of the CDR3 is TGTGCCTGGCTCCCCCCAGGGAACTATGGCTACACCTTC. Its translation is CAWLPPGNYGYTF.

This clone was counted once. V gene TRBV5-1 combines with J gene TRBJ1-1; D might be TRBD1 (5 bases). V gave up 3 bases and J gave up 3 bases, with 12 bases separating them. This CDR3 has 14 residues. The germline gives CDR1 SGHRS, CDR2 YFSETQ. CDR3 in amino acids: CASSSTRADTEAFF. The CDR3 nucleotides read TGCGCCAGCAGCTCGACCAGGGCGGACACTGAAGCTTTCTTT.

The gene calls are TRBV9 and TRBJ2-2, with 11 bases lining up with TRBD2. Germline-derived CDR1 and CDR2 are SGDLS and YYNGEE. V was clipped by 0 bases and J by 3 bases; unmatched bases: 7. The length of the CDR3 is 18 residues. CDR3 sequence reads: CASSVGLAGSADTGELFF. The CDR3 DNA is TGTGCCAGCAGCGTAGGACTAGCGGGGTCTGCGGACACCGGGGAGCTGTTTTTT.

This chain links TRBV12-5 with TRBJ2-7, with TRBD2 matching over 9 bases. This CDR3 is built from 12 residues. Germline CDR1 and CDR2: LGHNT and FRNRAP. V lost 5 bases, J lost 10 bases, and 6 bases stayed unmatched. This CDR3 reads CASGPGRGGQYF. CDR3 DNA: TGTGCTAGTGGTCCCGGGCGGGGGGGACAGTACTTC.

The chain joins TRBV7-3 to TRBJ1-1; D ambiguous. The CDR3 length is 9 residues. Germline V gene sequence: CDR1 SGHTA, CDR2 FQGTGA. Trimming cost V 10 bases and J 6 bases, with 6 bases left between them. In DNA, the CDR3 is TGTGCCACCTCGTCTGAAGCTTTCTTT. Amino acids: CATSSEAFF.

CDR3 in amino acids: CASSLVERYNEQFF. For the CDR3, the DNA is TGTGCCAGCAGCCTTGTCGAACGGTACAATGAGCAGTTCTTC. The chain combines TRBV7-8 with TRBJ2-1; D unclear. V was trimmed by 5 bases and J by 4 bases, leaving 12 bases between them. Germline V gives CDR1 SGHVS, CDR2 FQNEAQ. The CDR3 runs 14 residues.

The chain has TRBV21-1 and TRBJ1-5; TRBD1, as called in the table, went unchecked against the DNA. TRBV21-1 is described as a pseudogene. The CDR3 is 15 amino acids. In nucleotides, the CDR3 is TGTGCCAGCAGCAAAGGGCCGACAGGGAAGCAGCCCCAGCATTTT. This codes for CASSKGPTGKQPQHF.